The T cell receptor (beta chain) under discussion was sequenced for a study of blood T cell repertoires in COVID-19. At the level of the study: Acute and convalescent COVID-19 samples came from the United States, Italy and Spain. In each case, the material was cDNA or gDNA derived from T cells, B-cell-depleted T cells, or PBMCs.

Original handling: By means of reference gene primer amplification, nucleated cell counts were estimated. The protocol was immunoSEQ multiplex PCR, while the TCRdb copy is restricted to in-frame clones and leaves out a portion. V and J calls and clone size follow that table, whereas D and trimming were derived from the DNA. The repertoire includes fewer than 45,000 clones, less than 90% of them detected once, and over 1.5% sits in the top ten. This clone appeared once. Seattle researchers signed up patients amid active infection and tracked them longitudinally. Looked up from germline, CDR1 is MNHEY and CDR2 is SVGEGT. The CDR3 totals 13 residues. The J segment lost 4 bases and the V segment lost 6 bases, leaving 4 bases of the junction unmatched.

This clonotype was obtained from a man in his fifties or sixties with COVID-19, enrolled during active disease. The source material was peripheral blood. This rearrangement joins TRBV6-2 or TRBV6-3 to TRBJ1-1; TRBD1 matches 8 bases. The CDR3 DNA sequence: TGTGCCAGCAGCCTAACAGGGGGCACTGAAGCTTTCTTT. Translation: CASSLTGGTEAFF.